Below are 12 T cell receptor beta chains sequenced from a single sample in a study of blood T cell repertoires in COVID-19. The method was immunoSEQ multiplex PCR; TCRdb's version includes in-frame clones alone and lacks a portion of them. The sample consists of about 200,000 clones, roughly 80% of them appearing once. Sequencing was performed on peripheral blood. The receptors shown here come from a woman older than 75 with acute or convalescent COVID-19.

The CDR3 DNA sequence: TGTGCCAGCCACAGGGGGCGCGGTCAGCCCCAGCATTTT. Its protein product is CASHRGRGQPQHF. The chain combines TRBV19 with TRBJ1-5; 9 bases align to TRBD1. This CDR3 is built from 13 residues. CDR1 and CDR2 (germline): LNHDA, SQIVND (reference sequence). The V gene end was trimmed by 9 bases and the J gene end by 6 bases; junction bases not matched to a gene: 6.

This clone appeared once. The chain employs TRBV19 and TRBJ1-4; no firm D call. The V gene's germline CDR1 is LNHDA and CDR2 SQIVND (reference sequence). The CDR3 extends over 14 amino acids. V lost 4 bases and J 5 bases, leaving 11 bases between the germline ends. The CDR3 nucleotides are TGTGCCAGTAGTACGCCGGTACCGAATGAAAAACTGTTTTTT. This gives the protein CASSTPVPNEKLFF.

CDR3: CASSQDIETQYF. The DNA of the CDR3 is TGTGCCAGCAGCCAAGATATAGAGACCCAGTACTTC. The chain joins TRBV3-1 (or the pseudogene TRBV3-2) to TRBJ2-5; no definite D call. The CDR3 covers 12 residues. Germline values: CDR1 LGHDT, CDR2 YNNKEL (reference sequence). Between the trimmed V and J ends, which lost 0 bases and 4 bases, there was a span of 3 bases.

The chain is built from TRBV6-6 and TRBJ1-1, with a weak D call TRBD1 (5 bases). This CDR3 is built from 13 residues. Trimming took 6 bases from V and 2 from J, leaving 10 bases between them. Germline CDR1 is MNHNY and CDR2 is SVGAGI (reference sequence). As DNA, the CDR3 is TGTGCCAGCAGCAAGACAGTCAACACTGAAGCTTTCTTT. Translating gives CASSKTVNTEAFF.

For the CDR3, the DNA is TGTGCCAGTAGTGCCGACAGGTCGTTAACCTACGAGCAGTACTTC. This gives the protein CASSADRSLTYEQYF. The chain uses TRBV19 and TRBJ2-7; tentatively, D is TRBD1 (6 bases). The ends were cut back, 5 bases at V and 2 bases at J, with 16 bases in the middle. CDR1 LNHDA and CDR2 SQIVND come from the germline V gene (reference sequence). The CDR3 runs to 15 residues.

The CDR3 DNA follows: TGTGCCAGCAGACAAACAGGGTTTAACTATGGCTACACCTTC. Translated, it gives CASRQTGFNYGYTF. The gene calls are TRBV6-5 and TRBJ1-2, with a weak D call TRBD1 (6 bases). Trimming removed 6 bases at V and 1 base at J, with 12 bases between. The length of the CDR3 is 14 residues. The germline CDR1 and CDR2 sequences are MNHEY and SVGAGI.

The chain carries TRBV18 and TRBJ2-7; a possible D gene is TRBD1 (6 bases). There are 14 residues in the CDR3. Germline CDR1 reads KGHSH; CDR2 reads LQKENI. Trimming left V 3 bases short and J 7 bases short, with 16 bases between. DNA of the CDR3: TGTGCCAGCTCACCCGGACAGTCCGCCGGTGAGCAGTACTTC. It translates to CASSPGQSAGEQYF.

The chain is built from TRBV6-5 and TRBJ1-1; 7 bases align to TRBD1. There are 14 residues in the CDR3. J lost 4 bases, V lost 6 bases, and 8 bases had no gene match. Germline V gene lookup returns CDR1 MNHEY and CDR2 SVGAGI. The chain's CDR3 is CASRGGQTVTEAFF. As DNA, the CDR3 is TGTGCCAGCAGGGGGGGACAGACGGTCACTGAAGCTTTCTTT.

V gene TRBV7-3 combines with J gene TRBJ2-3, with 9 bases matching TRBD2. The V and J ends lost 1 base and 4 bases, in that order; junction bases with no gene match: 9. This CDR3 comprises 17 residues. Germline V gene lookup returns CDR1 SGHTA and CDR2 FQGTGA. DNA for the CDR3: TGTGCCAGCAGCTTAATGAGCCAAGCGGGAGGTGCAGATACGCAGTATTTT. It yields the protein CASSLMSQAGGADTQYF.

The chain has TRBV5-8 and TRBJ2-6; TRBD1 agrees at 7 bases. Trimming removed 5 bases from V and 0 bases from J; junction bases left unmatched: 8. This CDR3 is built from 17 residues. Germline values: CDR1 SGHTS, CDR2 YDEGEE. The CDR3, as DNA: TGTGCCAGCAGTCAGGAGACAGGGAGCTCTGGGGCCAACGTCCTGACTTTC. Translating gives CASSQETGSSGANVLTF.

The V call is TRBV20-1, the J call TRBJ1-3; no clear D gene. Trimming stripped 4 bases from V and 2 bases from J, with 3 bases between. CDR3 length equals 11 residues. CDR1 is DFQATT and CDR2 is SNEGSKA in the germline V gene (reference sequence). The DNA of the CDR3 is TGCAGTGCTACAACTGGAAACACCATATATTTT. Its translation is CSATTGNTIYF.

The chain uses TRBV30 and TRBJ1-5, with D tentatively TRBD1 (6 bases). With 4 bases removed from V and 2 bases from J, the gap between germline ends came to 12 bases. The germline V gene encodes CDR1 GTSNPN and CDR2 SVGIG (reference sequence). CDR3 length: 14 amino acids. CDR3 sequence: CAWTQGSGNQPQHF. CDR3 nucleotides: TGTGCCTGGACTCAGGGGTCGGGCAATCAGCCCCAGCATTTT.